These T cell receptor beta chains were read from a single sample in a study of blood T cell repertoires in COVID-19. Libraries were prepared by immunoSEQ multiplex PCR; TCRdb keeps only in-frame clonotypes and omits some of them. The sample has more than 150,000 clones; 70% to 90% are singletons. Sequencing was done on a sample of peripheral blood. The source is a man aged 35 to 55 with active or convalescent COVID-19. The CDR3 runs from the conserved cysteine through the conserved F or W. Each record gives: V gene, clone size, J gene, CDR3 protein. For some rows the clone size is stated as once, few or many, or as a class when expanded; others skip it.

V gene: TRBV11-3
clone size: once
J gene: TRBJ2-2
CDR3 protein: CASSLGGTGANTGELFF

V gene: TRBV15
clone size: -
J gene: TRBJ2-5
CDR3 protein: CATSRGGVQETQYF

V gene: TRBV30
clone size: once
J gene: TRBJ1-5
CDR3 protein: CAWSALDRGGQPQHF

V gene: TRBV24-1
clone size: -
J gene: TRBJ2-1
CDR3 protein: CATSHTLAAYNEQFF

V gene: TRBV4-2
clone size: -
J gene: TRBJ1-1
CDR3 protein: CASSQVQGTTEAFF

V gene: TRBV4-1
clone size: -
J gene: TRBJ1-1
CDR3 protein: CASGNSGGFEAFF

V gene: TRBV5-1
clone size: -
J gene: TRBJ2-5
CDR3 protein: CASSYFSGGYGAQETQYF

V gene: TRBV19
clone size: -
J gene: TRBJ1-5
CDR3 protein: CASSIGGNSNQPQHF

V gene: TRBV3-1/TRBV3-2
clone size: few
J gene: TRBJ1-2
CDR3 protein: CASSPNRGLYGYTF

V gene: TRBV7-3
clone size: once
J gene: TRBJ2-5
CDR3 protein: CASSLMPLLAGGRETQYF

V gene: TRBV27
clone size: -
J gene: TRBJ2-2
CDR3 protein: CASSLLGLAGGYTGELFF

V gene: TRBV27
clone size: -
J gene: TRBJ1-1
CDR3 protein: CASSLSMNTEAFF

V gene: TRBV18
clone size: -
J gene: TRBJ1-4
CDR3 protein: CASSPSQVEEKLFF

V gene: TRBV19
clone size: -
J gene: TRBJ1-5
CDR3 protein: CASSTSGGPINQPQHF

V gene: TRBV18
clone size: -
J gene: TRBJ1-1
CDR3 protein: CASSPVEGTITEAFF

V gene: TRBV19
clone size: -
J gene: TRBJ1-6
CDR3 protein: CASSPQGRGSPLHF

V gene: TRBV5-1
clone size: -
J gene: TRBJ2-6
CDR3 protein: CASSSGGSGANVLTF

V gene: TRBV30
clone size: -
J gene: TRBJ2-1
CDR3 protein: CGLAGVNEQFF

V gene: TRBV9
clone size: -
J gene: TRBJ2-2
CDR3 protein: CASSVQGATGELFF

V gene: TRBV11-2
clone size: -
J gene: TRBJ2-5
CDR3 protein: CASSLSGGPQETQYF

V gene: TRBV28
clone size: once
J gene: TRBJ1-2
CDR3 protein: CASRTGGDGYTF

V gene: TRBV7-2
clone size: -
J gene: TRBJ1-3
CDR3 protein: CASSPNRGGRNTIYF

V gene: TRBV7-9
clone size: -
J gene: TRBJ1-1
CDR3 protein: CASSQGGTEAFF

V gene: TRBV19
clone size: -
J gene: TRBJ1-2
CDR3 protein: CASWGPTGGYGYTF

V gene: TRBV30
clone size: few
J gene: TRBJ2-6
CDR3 protein: CAWSVLWDRGGGANVLTF

V gene: TRBV7-9
clone size: few
J gene: TRBJ2-5
CDR3 protein: CASSLLEHTQETQYF